There are many counts of the clone carrying this T cell receptor (beta chain). What it recognizes is unknown. Per the germline V gene, CDR1 is SGDLS and CDR2 is YYNGEE. The V gene end was trimmed by 3 bases and the J gene end by 0 bases; junction bases not matched to a gene: 6. The CDR3 is 17 amino acids. The protocol was immunoSEQ multiplex PCR, while the TCRdb copy is restricted to in-frame clones and leaves out a portion. Reported are over 20,000 clones, none seen only once; the ten largest carry around 1.5%. The sample originates from a study of T cells after posttransplantation cyclophosphamide. General observations from the study: Skin or GI-infiltrating T cells shared few TRB sequences with blood.

The sequence was collected from a man aged 45-65 years in good health, CMV-negative, and a related stem cell transplant donor. The V gene is TRBV9, the J gene TRBJ2-1, with 10 bases identical to TRBD2. The sequenced sample consisted of PBMCs. The CDR3 bases are TGTGCCAGCAGCGCCCCCGGGACTAGCGACTCCTACAATGAGCAGTTCTTC. Its translation is CASSAPGTSDSYNEQFF.